This record looks at one T cell receptor (beta chain) sequence and its context. TCRdb's table, derived via immunoSEQ multiplex PCR, lists solely in-frame clones and lacks some. Of around 140,000 clones listed, 87% are singletons. Germline-derived CDR1 and CDR2 are LGHNA and YNFKEQ. This CDR3 comprises 16 residues. The J segment lost 8 bases and the V segment lost 2 bases, leaving 11 bases of the junction unmatched. This sample stems from a study of blood T cell repertoires in COVID-19. Overall study: Samples came from the United States, Italy and Spain, spanning acute and convalescent COVID-19.

The sample was peripheral blood. V usage is TRBV4-2 and J usage is TRBJ1-2, with TRBD1 identical over 10 bases. The TCR sequence derives from a man in his fifties or sixties with active COVID-19. This CDR3 reads CASSQRFGTGERGYTF. The CDR3 coding sequence is TGTGCCAGCAGCCAACGGTTCGGGACAGGGGAGAGGGGCTACACCTTC.